The 14 T cell receptor beta chains listed next were all sequenced from one sample in a study of blood T cell repertoires in COVID-19. Sequenced by immunoSEQ multiplex PCR; TCRdb stores in-frame clones only, minus some. The data show some 320,000 clones, approximately 89% seen once. The sequenced material came from peripheral blood. These receptors all stem from a woman in her twenties or thirties with COVID-19, enrolled during active disease.

The V call is TRBV18, the J call TRBJ1-6; unclear D gene. V lost 0 bases and J 8 bases, leaving 5 bases between the germline ends. The germline CDR1 and CDR2 sequences are KGHSH and LQKENI. The CDR3 has 13 amino acids. The CDR3 here is CASSPPGDSPLHF. CDR3 DNA sequence: TGTGCCAGCTCACCACCGGGAGATTCACCCCTCCACTTT.

The genes are TRBV5-6 and TRBJ1-1; possible D gene TRBD1, 5 bases. V lost 2 bases and J lost 1, with 12 bases in between. Germline loops: CDR1 SGHDT, CDR2 YYEEEE. The CDR3 extends over 15 amino acids. CDR3 DNA: TGTGCCAGCAGCTTACCGGGACTGCCGAACACTGAAGCTTTCTTT. The encoded protein is CASSLPGLPNTEAFF.

The rearrangement joins TRBV3-1 (or the pseudogene TRBV3-2) to TRBJ2-7; D perhaps matches TRBD1 (5 bases). In germline, CDR1 is LGHDT, CDR2 YNNKEL (reference sequence). V gave up 3 bases and J gave up 3 bases, with 6 bases separating them. This CDR3 is built from 12 residues. CDR3: CASSHRVYEQYF. CDR3 DNA sequence: TGTGCCAGCAGCCACAGGGTCTACGAGCAGTACTTC.

This chain joins TRBV5-5 and TRBJ1-4; D ambiguous. CDR3 length equals 11 residues. Per the germline V gene, CDR1 is SGHKS and CDR2 is YYEKEE (reference sequence). V lost 4 bases to trimming and J lost 6 bases, with 4 bases between them. The CDR3 DNA follows: TGTGCCAGCAGCACATATGAAAAACTGTTTTTT. Amino acid sequence: CASSTYEKLFF.

This chain uses TRBV5-1 with TRBJ1-2; D not resolved. From germline, CDR1 is SGHRS and CDR2 YFSETQ. V was cut by 4 bases and J by 5 bases, with 18 bases left in between. This CDR3 is built from 15 residues. The CDR3 DNA follows: TGCGCCAGCAGCCCGGGAACGGCAGGAATTTATGGCTACACCTTC. Protein product: CASSPGTAGIYGYTF.

J is TRBJ2-3 and V is TRBV11-3; 10 bases are shared with TRBD2. Germline-derived CDR1 and CDR2 are SGHNT and YENEEA. Germline trimming cut 2 bases from V and 0 bases from J; bases unmatched to any gene: 2. The CDR3 has 16 amino acids. The CDR3 bases are TGTGCCAGCAGCTTATCTAGCGGGGGTAGCACAGATACGCAGTATTTT. Residues: CASSLSSGGSTDTQYF.

V and J are TRBV3-1 (or the pseudogene TRBV3-2) and TRBJ2-2; D perhaps matches TRBD1 (6 bases). The CDR3 covers 14 residues. Trimming shortened V by 10 bases and J by 0 bases, and 12 bases separated the two germline ends. Germline V gene data show CDR1 as LGHDT and CDR2 as YNNKEL (reference sequence). The DNA of the CDR3 is TGTGCCACCGAGGGACACACGAACACCGGGGAGCTGTTTTTT. It yields the protein CATEGHTNTGELFF.

The gene calls are TRBV10-2 and TRBJ2-5; 12 bases line up with TRBD1. The V gene end was trimmed by 6 bases and the J gene end by 7 bases; junction bases not matched to a gene: 6. The germline V gene has CDR1 WSHSY and CDR2 SAAADI. This CDR3 has 14 residues. CDR3 in DNA: TGCGCCAGCAGGGGACAGGGGGCTGAGGGGACCCAGTACTTC. It codes for CASRGQGAEGTQYF.

The V and J genes are TRBV12-3 or TRBV12-4 and TRBJ1-2, with D possibly matching TRBD1 (6 bases). There are 12 residues in the CDR3. V was cut by 6 bases and J by 4 bases, with 9 bases left in between. The CDR3 reads CASRGQTYGYTF. The DNA of the CDR3 is TGTGCCAGCAGAGGACAGACCTATGGCTACACCTTC.

Only a few counts were recorded for this clone. V gene TRBV28 combines with J gene TRBJ1-5, with TRBD1 as a possible D gene (6 bases). The CDR3 covers 15 residues. V was cut by 5 bases and J by 3 bases, with 14 bases left in between. Germline CDR1 and CDR2: MDHEN and SYDVKM. The CDR3 sequence is CASSLQGSANQPQHF. The CDR3 DNA reads as TGTGCCAGCAGTCTACAGGGAAGCGCCAATCAGCCCCAGCATTTT.

The chain couples TRBV6-1 to TRBJ2-1; perhaps TRBD2 as D (5 bases). Between the trimmed V and J ends, which lost 1 base and 8 bases, there was a span of 24 bases. CDR1 is MNHNS, CDR2 SASEGT, per germline. The CDR3 spans 18 residues. CDR3 amino acids: CASSEGTPGGNNNHEQFF. The CDR3 DNA is TGTGCCAGCAGTGAAGGGACCCCCGGAGGAAACAACAATCATGAGCAGTTCTTC.

The chain is built from TRBV27 and TRBJ2-5; a possible D gene is TRBD2 (5 bases). Trimming cost V 2 bases and J 6 bases, with 7 bases left between them. CDR3 length: 12 residues. Germline V gene sequence: CDR1 MNHEY, CDR2 SMNVEV (reference sequence). The CDR3 region has the DNA TGTGCCAGCAGTTTAACCGGGAAGACCCAGTACTTC. It codes for CASSLTGKTQYF.

In its sample, this clone was seen once. The chain carries TRBV6-5 and TRBJ1-1; 7 bases are shared with TRBD1. This CDR3 has 16 residues. Germline CDR1 reads MNHEY; CDR2 reads SVGAGI. The V segment lost 2 bases and the J segment 1 base; nucleotides outside the gene matches: 7. The CDR3 region has the DNA TGTGCCAGCAGTTACGGTAGGGGGCTTTGGAACACTGAAGCTTTCTTT. Translation gives CASSYGRGLWNTEAFF.

This clone is a singleton in its sample. J is TRBJ2-3 and V is TRBV4-1; 10 nucleotides match TRBD2. There are 15 residues in the CDR3. The V and J ends lost 3 bases and 2 bases, in that order; junction bases with no gene match: 2. Per the germline V gene, CDR1 is MGHRA and CDR2 is YSYEKL. The CDR3 region is CASSQLAGDTDTQYF. CDR3 coding DNA: TGCGCCAGCAGCCAGCTAGCGGGGGACACAGATACGCAGTATTTT.